The entry below gives a single TCR beta chain sequence along with its context. The specificity of this receptor is unknown. Nothing much larger sits one base from this clone, and base qualities are not available. This record belongs to a study of cytomegalovirus exposure and HLA in healthy donors (dated by TCRdb to 2016 to 2017). For the study in its entirety: In an earlier analysis of about 560 of the donors, 276 Gb of sequence data and 95 million to 130 million unique TCR beta sequences from about 179 million T cells were reported. About 310 gigabases of sequencing data and some 85 million unique TCR sequences were included in an early release covering under 650 HLA-typed donors. Among the roughly 410 genotyped donors, approximately 82% belonged to the genetic ancestry cluster associated with self-reported Caucasian donors. The study aimed to test whether cataloging public T cell receptors could reveal signatures of past pathogen exposure. The T cell repertoires of 666 subjects were profiled by immunosequencing and related to cytomegalovirus serostatus. A separate validation cohort of about 110 different subjects was used in addition to the roughly 700-subject first cohort. To predict cytomegalovirus infection status, the study combined high-throughput TCR immunosequencing, statistical association of individual TCRs with disease status, and machine learning. To study patterns of TCR occurrence, a later analysis re-analyzed previously published TCR beta repertoires from hundreds of donors and added high-resolution HLA genotyping. Rather than using new phenotypic data, the later analysis identified candidate immune exposures from TCR beta sequences and from how often those sequences occurred across donors. An earlier analysis of 587 of the donors applied high-throughput TCR beta sequencing to assess whether each TCR beta V gene segment acted as functional or pseudogenic. Alongside the repertoire data, information on donor age, sex, ethnicity and CMV serostatus was compiled. A later genetic analysis used genome-wide SNP genotypes for about 65% of the roughly 700 donors, treating that subset as a discovery cohort. All discovery cohort repertoires had been generated on a single sequencing platform. Both class I and class II loci were covered by HLA typing, at four-digit resolution. The number of typed donors differed by locus: roughly 620-640 for A, B, C, DRB1 and DQB1; 522 for DQA1; 606 for DPA1; and roughly 470 for DPB1. Five DR-DQ haplotypes were treated as single units for association and clustering because of strong linkage in the cohort. On average, around 200,000 unique TCR beta nucleotide sequences were sequenced per donor among about 400 genotyped donors of the cohort, with 15% to 20% of those sequences being non-productive.

The cohort was made up of approximately 670 healthy bone marrow donors. Cohort members were all nominally healthy when sampled, although unrecorded immune exposures were likely present. CMV serostatus was positive for 289 and negative for about 55% of the 666 cohort members, and was not recorded for this donor. A peripheral blood sample was collected from each donor, and TCR beta sequencing was performed on peripheral blood mononuclear cells. The Qiagen DNeasy Blood Extraction Kit was used to extract genomic DNA from the blood cell samples. Libraries were made using the immunoSEQ multiplex PCR assay. A mixture of 60 forward primers for TCR Vbeta segments and 13 reverse primers for TCR Jbeta segments was used in the multiplex PCR. Amplification of the CDR3 region of rearranged TCR beta genes was performed with a multiplex PCR assay on genomic DNA. Amplified TCR beta libraries were sequenced as 87-base-pair reads on the Illumina HiSeq System. The original pipeline was this. Across the 700 or so repertoires, a later analysis counted 80 million or so unique TCR beta chains, some 11 million of which were shared by at least two donors. Raw reads were error-corrected and collapsed into unique sequences by a nearest-neighbor algorithm in which closely related sequences were merged to remove PCR and sequencing errors. CDR3 sequences were aligned to IMGT reference sequences to assign V, D and J gene segments. For a sequence to be retained, at least a six-nucleotide match to both a V gene segment and a J gene segment was required. A rearrangement counted as productive if the CDR3 had no stop codons and remained in frame with V and J, and every other rearrangement counted as non-productive. CDR3 was defined by IMGT convention, running from the second conserved V-encoded cysteine to the conserved J-encoded phenylalanine. In an earlier analysis of more than 550 of the donors, sequences lacking an unambiguous match to a single V gene segment were excluded. In an earlier analysis of approximately 590 of the donors, V segments were called functional above 56.7% productive rearrangements and were called segregating when the between-donor standard deviation exceeded 5%. A statistical classification framework was built for diagnosing cytomegalovirus status from the catalog of TCR beta chain sequences. V and J gene assignment, in a later analysis, came from comparing TCR nucleotide sequences with IMGT/GENE-DB human TR gene sequences. Using the TCRdist pipeline, a later analysis assigned CDR3 sequences along with most-parsimonious VDJ recombination scenarios. In a later analysis, each TCR beta chain was defined by its CDR3 amino acid sequence together with its V-gene family, and reads without a unique V-gene family were excluded. As a way to deal with suspected cross-contamination and a sequencing artifact, a later analysis dropped 592 nucleotide sequences that were highly shared and had low generation probability. In a later analysis, a clonal expansion index for each public chain was calculated from normalized within-repertoire ranks of inferred template counts. In a later analysis, generation probabilities were computed with a VDJ recombination model fitted to out-of-frame rearrangements, and the resulting probabilities were checked against IGoR. A later analysis scored TCR-TCR, TCR-HLA and TCR-CMV co-occurrence with hypergeometric tests, applying a repertoire-size bias correction to TCR pairs. In a later analysis, false discovery rates were estimated by permuting HLA or CMV assignments 20 times. A later analysis grouped co-occurring TCRs with DBSCAN, adding TCRdist sequence similarity when clustering within HLA-allele-positive subsets. Repertoires with fewer than 30,000 or more than 120,000 public chains, plus five repertoires with anomalous nucleotide sharing, were excluded from co-occurrence clustering. Imported from immuneACCESS, the table was reduced by TCRdb to in-frame sequences with V and J called. These copies leave out some clones; in studies compared against another copy, an unresolved V gene accounts for under half, and the cause of the remainder is not known. That table gives V, J and clone size, and the DNA gave D and trimming. The sample yields 130,000 to 150,000 clones; around 72% were counted once. Roughly an eighth of the sample is taken by the ten largest.

What the study reported, not specific to this receptor: A later analysis reported that several top co-occurrence clusters appeared linked to parvovirus B19, influenza, CMV and Epstein-Barr virus. Cytomegalovirus status was reported to be diagnosed by the classifier with high specificity and sensitivity in both the original and validation cohorts. A cluster of highly shared sequence variants was judged likely to be a technical artifact of the sequencing pipeline. This cohort had only TCR beta chains sequenced, and the lack of alpha or paired-chain data limited which features could be detected. Because counts were too low, roughly 18 rarely observed V segments, including chromosome 9 orphons, were left out of the earlier analysis of roughly 600 of the donors. In a later analysis, around 15,000 TCR beta sequences were associated with specific HLA alleles at a false discovery rate of 0.05. Because HLA typing was missing for some donors at each locus, association tests included only the typed subset. In an earlier analysis of some 500 of the donors, most TCR beta V segments appeared in productive rearrangements about 87% or about 30% of the time, broadly matching IMGT annotations. The authors suggested that the approach could potentially be generalized to other disease states and immunological phenotypes. The study gave a list of under 200 TCR beta chains associated with cytomegalovirus. Presence/absence analyses assumed roughly uniform sequencing depth across donors, an assumption that may not hold. A further reported finding was that TCR beta sequences accurately predicted the HLA-A and HLA-B alleles for most subjects in the first cohort. V-gene and J-gene trimming of TCR beta chains was associated with a missense DCLRE1C variant in a later genetic analysis, and the association was replicated in an independent cohort. A later analysis found that HLA-associated TCR beta chains were more clonally expanded and had lower generation probabilities than equally common non-associated chains. A few of the identified cytomegalovirus-associated TCR beta chains were confirmed in vitro to be specific for cytomegalovirus antigens. CMV serostatus was the only immune exposure information available for the cohort. When HLA alleles, especially DR and DQ, strongly co-occurred, attributing TCR associations to individual alleles was difficult. A later genetic analysis reported fewer N-insertions in productive TCRs among donors in an Asian-associated ancestry cluster than the roughly 700-donor mean. Across donors, most TCR sequences were observed very rarely, whereas some public TCRs were present in many individuals. According to a later analysis, most CMV-associated TCR beta chains appeared to be HLA-restricted, and the HLA associations seemed to be driven largely by CMV exposure. In a later analysis, the rate of TCR association differed among HLA loci, with DRB1 alleles having the most associated TCRs and HLA-C alleles having the fewest. Correlated functional status among segregating V segments might be attributable to linkage disequilibrium, but an unknown experimental factor could not be ruled out.

Sequenced: PBMCs. This clonotype originated in a human donor in good health.

The DNA reads TGCGCCAGCAGCTTTCGTACAGGAGGAGGGGAGACCCAGTACTTC. The encoded protein is CASSFRTGGGETQYF. The chain links TRBV5-1 with TRBJ2-5; a tentative D call is TRBD2 (6 bases match). V is cut by 2 bases and J by 5 bases, and the space between the germline ends is 16 bases. Taken from the germline V gene, the CDR1 and CDR2 loops are SGHRS and YFSETQ. The CDR3, cysteine through phenylalanine, is 15 amino acids long. The read is trimmed to its CDR3 DNA, 45 bases read in frame from base 1.